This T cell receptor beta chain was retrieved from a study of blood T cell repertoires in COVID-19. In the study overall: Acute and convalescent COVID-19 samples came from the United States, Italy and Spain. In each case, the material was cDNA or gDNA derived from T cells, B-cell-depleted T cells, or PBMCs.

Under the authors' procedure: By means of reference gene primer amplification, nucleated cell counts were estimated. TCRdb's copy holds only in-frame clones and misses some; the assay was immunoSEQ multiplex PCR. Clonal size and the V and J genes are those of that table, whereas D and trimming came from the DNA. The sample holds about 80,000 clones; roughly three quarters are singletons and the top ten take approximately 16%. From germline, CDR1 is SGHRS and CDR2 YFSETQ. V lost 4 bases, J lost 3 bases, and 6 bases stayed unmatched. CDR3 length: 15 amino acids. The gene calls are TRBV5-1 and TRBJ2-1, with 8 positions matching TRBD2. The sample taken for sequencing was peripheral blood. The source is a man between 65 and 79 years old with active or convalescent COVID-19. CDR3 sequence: CASSTSGGHYNEQFF. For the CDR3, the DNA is TGCGCCAGCAGCACGAGCGGGGGCCACTACAATGAGCAGTTCTTC.